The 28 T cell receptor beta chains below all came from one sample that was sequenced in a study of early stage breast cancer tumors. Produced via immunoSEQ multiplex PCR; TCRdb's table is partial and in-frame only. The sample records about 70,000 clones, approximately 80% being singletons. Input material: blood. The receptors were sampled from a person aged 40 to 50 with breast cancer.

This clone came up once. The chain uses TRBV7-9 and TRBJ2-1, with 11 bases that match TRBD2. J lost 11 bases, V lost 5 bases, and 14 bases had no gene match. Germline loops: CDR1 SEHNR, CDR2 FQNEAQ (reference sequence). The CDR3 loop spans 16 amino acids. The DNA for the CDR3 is TGTGCCAGCAGCCAAAGCATAGCGGGGGGGATCAGGCAGCAGTTCTTC. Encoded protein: CASSQSIAGGIRQQFF.

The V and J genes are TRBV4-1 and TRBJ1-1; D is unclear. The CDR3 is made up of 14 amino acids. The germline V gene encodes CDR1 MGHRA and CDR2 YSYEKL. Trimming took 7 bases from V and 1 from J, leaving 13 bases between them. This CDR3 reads CASTPSHKNTEAFF. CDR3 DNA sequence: TGCGCCAGCACTCCAAGTCACAAGAACACTGAAGCTTTCTTT.

CDR3 DNA: TGTGCCAGCAGTGGTCTCTTGGCTAAAGAGACCCAGTACTTC. Protein sequence: CASSGLLAKETQYF. The gene calls are TRBV27 and TRBJ2-5; D unresolved. CDR1 is MNHEY, CDR2 SMNVEV, per germline (reference sequence). Trimming removed 5 bases from V and 3 bases from J, with 13 bases in between. The CDR3 covers 14 residues.

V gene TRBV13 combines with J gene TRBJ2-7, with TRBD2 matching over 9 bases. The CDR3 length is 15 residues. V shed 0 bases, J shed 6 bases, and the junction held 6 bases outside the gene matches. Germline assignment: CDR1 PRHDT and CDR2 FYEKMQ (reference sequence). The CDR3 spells CASSLGASGASEQYF. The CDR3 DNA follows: TGTGCCAGCAGCTTAGGAGCTAGCGGGGCCTCCGAGCAGTACTTC.

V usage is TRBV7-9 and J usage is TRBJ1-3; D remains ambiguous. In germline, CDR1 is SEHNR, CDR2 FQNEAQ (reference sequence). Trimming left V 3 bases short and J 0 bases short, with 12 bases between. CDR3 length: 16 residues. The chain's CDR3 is CASSFEYRSSGNTIYF. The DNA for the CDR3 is TGTGCCAGCAGCTTTGAGTATAGAAGCTCTGGAAACACCATATATTTT. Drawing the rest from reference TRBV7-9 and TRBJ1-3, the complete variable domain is DTGVSQNPRHKITKRGQNVTFRCDPISEHNRLYWYRQTLGQGPEFLTYFQNEAQLEKSRLLSDRFSAERPKGSFSTLEIQRTEQGDSAMYLCASSFEYRSSGNTIYFGEGSWLTVV.

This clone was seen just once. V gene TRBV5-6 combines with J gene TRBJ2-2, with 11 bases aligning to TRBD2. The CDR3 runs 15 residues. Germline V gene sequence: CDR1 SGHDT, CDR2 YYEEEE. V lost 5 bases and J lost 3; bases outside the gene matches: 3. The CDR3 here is CASSTLAGDTGELFF. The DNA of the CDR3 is TGTGCCAGCAGTACACTAGCGGGAGACACCGGGGAGCTGTTTTTT.

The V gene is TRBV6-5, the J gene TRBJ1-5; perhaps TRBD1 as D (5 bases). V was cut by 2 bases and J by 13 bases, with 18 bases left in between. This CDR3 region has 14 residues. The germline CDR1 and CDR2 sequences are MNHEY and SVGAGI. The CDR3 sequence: CASSYRGEEGRQHF. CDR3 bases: TGTGCCAGCAGTTACAGGGGAGAGGAAGGGAGGCAGCATTTT.

The CDR3 region has the DNA TGTGCCAGTAGTATAAGGGGACAGGAAGTAGCCAAAAACATTCAGTACTTC. Its translation is CASSIRGQEVAKNIQYF. This chain joins TRBV19 and TRBJ2-4, with TRBD1 matching over 8 bases. The CDR3 length is 17 residues. Germline trimming cut 2 bases from V and 0 bases from J; bases unmatched to any gene: 6. Per the germline V gene, CDR1 is LNHDA and CDR2 is SQIVND (reference sequence).

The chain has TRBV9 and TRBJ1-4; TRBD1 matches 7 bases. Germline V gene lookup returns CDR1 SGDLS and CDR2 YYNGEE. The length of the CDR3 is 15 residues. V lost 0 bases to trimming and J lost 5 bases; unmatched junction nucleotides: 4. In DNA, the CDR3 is TGTGCCAGCAGCGTAGGTGGGACAGTGAATGAAAAACTGTTTTTT. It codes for CASSVGGTVNEKLFF.

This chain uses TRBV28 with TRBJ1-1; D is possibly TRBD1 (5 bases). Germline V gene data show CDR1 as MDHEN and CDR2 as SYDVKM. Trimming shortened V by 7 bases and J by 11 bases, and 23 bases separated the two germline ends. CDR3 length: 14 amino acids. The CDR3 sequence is CASIGSGVYLRAFF. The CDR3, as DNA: TGTGCCAGCATCGGGTCGGGGGTCTATTTGCGTGCTTTCTTT.

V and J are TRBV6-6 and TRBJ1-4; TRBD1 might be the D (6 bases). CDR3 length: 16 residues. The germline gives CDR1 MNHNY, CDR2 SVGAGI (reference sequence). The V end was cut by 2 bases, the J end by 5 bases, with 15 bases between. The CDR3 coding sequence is TGTGCCAGCAGTTACGGGTCAGGACAGTGGAATGAAAAACTGTTTTTT. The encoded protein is CASSYGSGQWNEKLFF.

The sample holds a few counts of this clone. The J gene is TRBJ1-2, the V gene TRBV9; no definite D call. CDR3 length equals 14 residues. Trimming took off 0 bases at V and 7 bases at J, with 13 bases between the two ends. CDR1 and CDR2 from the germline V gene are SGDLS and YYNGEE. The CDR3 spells CASSVVRGPRGYTF. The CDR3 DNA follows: TGTGCCAGCAGCGTAGTTCGAGGGCCCCGTGGCTACACCTTC.

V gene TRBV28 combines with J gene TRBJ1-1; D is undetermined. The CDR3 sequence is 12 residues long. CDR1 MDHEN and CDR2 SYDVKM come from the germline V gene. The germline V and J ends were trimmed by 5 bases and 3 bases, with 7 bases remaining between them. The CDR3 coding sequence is TGTGCCAGCAGTGGGAGGGACACTGAAGCTTTCTTT. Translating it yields CASSGRDTEAFF.

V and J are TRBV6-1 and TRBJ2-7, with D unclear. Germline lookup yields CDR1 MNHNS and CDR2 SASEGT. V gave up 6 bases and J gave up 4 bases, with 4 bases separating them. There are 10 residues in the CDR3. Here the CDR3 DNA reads TGTGCCAGCAGCCAGTACGAGCAGTACTTC. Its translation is CASSQYEQYF.

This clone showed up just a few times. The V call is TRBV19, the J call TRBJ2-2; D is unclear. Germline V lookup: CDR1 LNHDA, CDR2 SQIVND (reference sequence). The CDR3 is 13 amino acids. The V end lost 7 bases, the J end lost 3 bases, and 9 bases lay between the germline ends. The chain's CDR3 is CASIPTDTGELFF. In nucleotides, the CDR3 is TGTGCCAGTATCCCGACGGACACCGGGGAGCTGTTTTTT.

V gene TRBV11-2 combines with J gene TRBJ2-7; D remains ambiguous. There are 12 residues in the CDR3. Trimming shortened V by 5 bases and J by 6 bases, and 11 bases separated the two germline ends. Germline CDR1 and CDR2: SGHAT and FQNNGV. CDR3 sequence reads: CASSLGWGEQYF. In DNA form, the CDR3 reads TGTGCCAGCAGCCTCGGGTGGGGCGAGCAGTACTTC.

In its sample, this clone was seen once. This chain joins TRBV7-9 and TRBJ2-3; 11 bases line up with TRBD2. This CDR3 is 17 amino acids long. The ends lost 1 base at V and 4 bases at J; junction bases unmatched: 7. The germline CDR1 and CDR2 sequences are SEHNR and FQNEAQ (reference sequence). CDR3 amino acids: CASSLVTSGSSADTQYF. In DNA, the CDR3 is TGTGCCAGCAGCTTAGTCACTAGCGGGAGCTCGGCAGATACGCAGTATTTT.

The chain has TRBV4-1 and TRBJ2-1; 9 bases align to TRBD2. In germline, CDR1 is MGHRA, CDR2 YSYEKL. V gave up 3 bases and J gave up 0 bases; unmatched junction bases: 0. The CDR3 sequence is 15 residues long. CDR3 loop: CASSHSGSSYNEQFF. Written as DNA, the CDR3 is TGCGCCAGCAGCCATAGCGGGAGCTCCTACAATGAGCAGTTCTTC.

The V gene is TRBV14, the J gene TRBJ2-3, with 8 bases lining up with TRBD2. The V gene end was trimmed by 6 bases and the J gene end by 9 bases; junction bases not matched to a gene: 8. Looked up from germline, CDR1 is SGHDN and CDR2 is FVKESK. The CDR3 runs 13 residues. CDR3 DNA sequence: TGTGCCAGCAGTTTTCAAAGCGGGAGAACGCAGTATTTT. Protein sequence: CASSFQSGRTQYF.

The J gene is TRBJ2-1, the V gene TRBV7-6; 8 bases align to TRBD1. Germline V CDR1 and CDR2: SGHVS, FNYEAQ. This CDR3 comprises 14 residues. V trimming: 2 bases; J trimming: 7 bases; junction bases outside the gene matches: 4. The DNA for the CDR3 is TGTGCCAGCAGCTTAACAGGGGGGAGGAATGAGCAGTTCTTC. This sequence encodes CASSLTGGRNEQFF.

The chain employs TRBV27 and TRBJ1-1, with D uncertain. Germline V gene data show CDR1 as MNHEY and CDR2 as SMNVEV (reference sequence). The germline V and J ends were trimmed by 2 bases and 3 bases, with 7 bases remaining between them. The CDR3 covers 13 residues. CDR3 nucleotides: TGTGCCAGCAGTTTAGTAGGCCACACTGAAGCTTTCTTT. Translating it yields CASSLVGHTEAFF.

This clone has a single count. The CDR3 loop reads CASRGDRSDSYEQYF. DNA of the CDR3: TGTGCCAGCAGGGGAGACAGGTCGGACTCCTACGAGCAGTACTTC. The chain couples TRBV2 to TRBJ2-7, with a weak D call TRBD1 (6 bases). The CDR3 consists of 15 residues. Between the trimmed V and J ends, which lost 6 bases and 0 bases, there was a span of 15 bases. CDR1 is SNHLY and CDR2 is FYNNEI in the germline V gene.

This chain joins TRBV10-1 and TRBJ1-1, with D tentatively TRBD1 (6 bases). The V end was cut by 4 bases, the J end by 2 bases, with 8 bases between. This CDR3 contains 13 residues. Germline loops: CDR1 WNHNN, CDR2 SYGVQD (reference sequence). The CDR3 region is CASSGTVNTEAFF. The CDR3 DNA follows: TGCGCCAGCAGTGGGACAGTAAACACTGAAGCTTTCTTT.

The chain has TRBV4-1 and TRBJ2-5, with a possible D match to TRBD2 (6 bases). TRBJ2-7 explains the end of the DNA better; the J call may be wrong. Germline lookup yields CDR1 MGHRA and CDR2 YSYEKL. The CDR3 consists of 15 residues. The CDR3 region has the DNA TGCGCCAGCAGCCAAGGGGCTAGCGTCTCCTACGAGCAGTACTTC. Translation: CASSQGASVSYEQYF.

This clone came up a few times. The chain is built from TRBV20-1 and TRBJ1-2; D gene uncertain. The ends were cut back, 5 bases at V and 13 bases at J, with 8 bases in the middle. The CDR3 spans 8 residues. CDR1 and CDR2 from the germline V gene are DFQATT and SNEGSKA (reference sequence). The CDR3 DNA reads TGCAGTGCTGGAGCCGGCACCTTC. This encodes CSAGAGTF.

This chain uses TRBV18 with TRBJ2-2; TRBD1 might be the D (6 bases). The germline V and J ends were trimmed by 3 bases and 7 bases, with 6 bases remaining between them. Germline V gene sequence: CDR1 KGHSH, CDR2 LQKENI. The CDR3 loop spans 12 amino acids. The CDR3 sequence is CASSPGHGELFF. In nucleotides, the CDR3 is TGTGCCAGCTCACCGGGACACGGGGAGCTGTTTTTT. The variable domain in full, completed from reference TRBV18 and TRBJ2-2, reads NAGVMQNPRHLVRRRGQEARLRCSPMKGHSHVYWYRQLPEEGLKFMVYLQKENIIDESGMPKERFSAEFPKEGPSILRIQQVVRGDSAAYFCASSPGHGELFFGEGSRLTVL.

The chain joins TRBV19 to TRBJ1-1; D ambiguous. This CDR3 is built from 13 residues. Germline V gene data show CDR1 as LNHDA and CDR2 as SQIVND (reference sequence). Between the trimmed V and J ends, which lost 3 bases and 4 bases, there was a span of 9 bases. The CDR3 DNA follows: TGTGCCAGTAGTATTCTTCTTGGCACTGAAGCTTTCTTT. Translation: CASSILLGTEAFF. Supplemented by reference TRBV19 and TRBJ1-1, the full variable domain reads DGGITQSPKYLFRKEGQNVTLSCEQNLNHDAMYWYRQDPGQGLRLIYYSQIVNDFQKGDIAEGYSVSREKKESFPLTVTSAQKNPTAFYLCASSILLGTEAFFGQGTRLTVV.

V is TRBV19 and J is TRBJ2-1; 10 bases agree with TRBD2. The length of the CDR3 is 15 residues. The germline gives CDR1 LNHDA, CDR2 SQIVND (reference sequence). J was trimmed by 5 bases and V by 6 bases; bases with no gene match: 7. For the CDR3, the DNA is TGTGCCAGTAGGCCTCGGACTAGCGGCGACAATGAGCAGTTCTTC. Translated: CASRPRTSGDNEQFF.